Presented here are 4 T cell receptor beta chains from one specimen sequenced in a study of molecular identifiers for immune sequencing clone quantification. TCRdb re-called the PCR reads with MiXCR, one entry per CDR3 protein. Counted here are more than 450,000 distinct CDR3 sequences, under 30% occurring once; the ten biggest clones make up about 0.75%. Specimen: naive CD8+ T cells from blood, with Jurkat cell RNA spiked in. Subset indicated: FACS-sorted CD8+CD4-CCR7+CD45RA+ naive T cells. All receptors derive from a human donor in good health. Some libraries in this study had Jurkat cell RNA spiked in.

The rearrangement joins TRBV20-1 to TRBJ2-7, with TRBD2 matching over 14 bases. Germline V gives CDR1 DFQATT, CDR2 SNEGSKA (reference sequence). CDR3 length equals 17 residues. V shed 0 bases, J shed 4 bases, and the junction held 8 bases outside the gene matches. The CDR3 here is CSARDRLAGGPGYEQYF. The CDR3 bases are TGCAGTGCTAGAGATAGACTAGCGGGAGGGCCGGGGTACGAGCAGTACTTC.

Comments on this clonotype: One end of the junction is discordant with germline, which a read error may explain. V usage is TRBV7-6 and J usage is TRBJ2-6, with D possibly TRBD1 on 6 matching bases. The CDR3 is 14 amino acids. Germline lookup yields CDR1 SGHVS and CDR2 FNYEAQ. CDR3 sequence reads: CASSSASGANVRTF. As DNA, the CDR3 is TGTGCCAGCAGCTCCGCGTCAGGGGCCAACGTCCGGACTTTC.

This clonotype was observed a handful of times. This chain links TRBV6-2 or TRBV6-3 with TRBJ2-7; D tentatively reads TRBD1 or TRBD2 (6 bases each). This CDR3 spans 13 amino acids. Trimming shortened V by 2 bases and J by 5 bases, and 10 bases separated the two germline ends. Germline V CDR1 and CDR2: MNHEY, SVGEGT. The CDR3 nucleotides read TGTGCCAGCAGTTACGTGGGGGGCGACGAGCAGTACTTC. It yields the protein CASSYVGGDEQYF.

On this clonotype itself: This clone may be a read error of a much larger clone one base away. This rearrangement joins TRBV6-1 to TRBJ1-2; D possibly corresponds to TRBD1 (5 bases). CDR1 MNHNS and CDR2 SASEGT come from the germline V gene. CDR3 size: 13 residues. The DNA for the CDR3 is TGTGCCAGCGGTGAAGGGGAACTCTATGGCTACACCTTC. Translated, it gives CASGEGELYGYTF.